Presented here are 10 T cell receptor beta chains from one specimen sequenced in a study of blood T cells in healthy people across ages. A J-beta primer mix and a sample-barcoded 5' primer were used in a second PCR of roughly 6 to 11 cycles. TCRdb fed the 5' RACE reads into MiXCR, producing one record per CDR3 protein. The sample includes hundreds of thousands of distinct CDR3 sequences, 56% of them seen just once. The source material was blood. These TCRs come from a man aged 35-49 years in good health.

This chain uses TRBV28 with TRBJ2-7; no clear D. Germline V gene sequence: CDR1 MDHEN, CDR2 SYDVKM. The V and J ends lost 3 bases and 4 bases respectively, with 7 bases between them. The CDR3 has 12 residues. CDR3 protein: CASSFFGYEQYF. As DNA, the CDR3 is TGTGCCAGCAGTTTTTTTGGGTACGAGCAGTACTTC.

This clonotype has just a few counts. This chain joins TRBV11-3 and TRBJ2-5; a possible D gene is TRBD2 (5 bases). V lost 0 bases and J 4 bases, leaving 12 bases between the germline ends. This CDR3 spans 15 amino acids. Germline V lookup: CDR1 SGHNT, CDR2 YENEEA. The CDR3 coding sequence is TGTGCCAGCAGCTTAGATGGGAGTAGGAGAGAGACCCAGTACTTC. Translated: CASSLDGSRRETQYF.

V gene TRBV29-1 combines with J gene TRBJ2-3; no clear D. There are 13 residues in the CDR3. Between the trimmed V and J ends, which lost 2 bases and 2 bases, there was a span of 8 bases. Germline V gene lookup returns CDR1 SQVTM and CDR2 ANQGSEA. The CDR3 region is CSVEIPITDTQYF. As DNA, the CDR3 is TGCAGCGTTGAAATTCCAATCACAGATACGCAGTATTTT.

V gene TRBV29-1 combines with J gene TRBJ1-1, with 7 bases fitting TRBD1. This CDR3 has 12 residues. With 6 bases clipped from V and 6 bases from J, the junction kept 7 bases outside the gene matches. Germline-derived CDR1 and CDR2 are SQVTM and ANQGSEA. This chain's CDR3 is CSVLTGLAEAFF. In DNA form, the CDR3 reads TGCAGCGTGTTGACAGGGTTGGCTGAAGCTTTCTTT.

The chain recombines TRBV5-5 with TRBJ2-2; 9 bases match TRBD2. Germline V gene sequence: CDR1 SGHKS, CDR2 YYEKEE (reference sequence). Trimming at V came to 3 bases and at J to 0 bases, leaving 3 bases not matched to a gene. There are 16 residues in the CDR3. This chain's CDR3 is CASSSRTSANTGELFF. The CDR3 nucleotides are TGTGCCAGCAGCTCGAGGACTAGCGCGAACACCGGGGAGCTGTTTTTT.

In its sample, this clonotype was seen a few times. The genes are TRBV29-1 and TRBJ2-1, with 12 bases identical to TRBD2. J was trimmed by 4 bases and V by 3 bases; bases with no gene match: 16. Germline values: CDR1 SQVTM, CDR2 ANQGSEA. The CDR3 sequence is 19 residues long. The CDR3 DNA follows: TGCAGCGTTGATAGGGGATGGGATACTAGCGGGAGGTTGTACAATGAGCAGTTCTTC. This gives the protein CSVDRGWDTSGRLYNEQFF.

This chain joins TRBV7-6 and TRBJ2-3; 14 bases map to TRBD2. This CDR3 region has 18 residues. Trimming removed 4 bases from V and 7 bases from J; junction bases left unmatched: 13. The germline V gene encodes CDR1 SGHVS and CDR2 FNYEAQ. The CDR3 region is CASSSGTSGSQVAYTQYF. The DNA of the CDR3 is TGTGCCAGCAGCTCTGGGACTAGCGGGAGTCAAGTTGCATATACGCAGTATTTT.

The chain joins TRBV20-1 to TRBJ1-4; unclear D gene. This CDR3 spans 16 amino acids. Germline lookup yields CDR1 DFQATT and CDR2 SNEGSKA (reference sequence). V shed 0 bases and J shed 7 bases, with 18 bases lying between them. CDR3 bases: TGCAGTGCTAGAGATCGTGGAAGGGAATCGAGTGAAAAACTGTTTTTT. It yields the protein CSARDRGRESSEKLFF.

The table lists this clonotype with a few counts. The V gene is TRBV7-9, the J gene TRBJ2-4, with 13 bases that match TRBD2. The J call is doubtful: the DNA matches TRBJ2-7 better. The CDR3 spans 14 residues. The germline gives CDR1 SEHNR, CDR2 FQNEAQ (reference sequence). CDR3 sequence reads: CASGGTSGNYEQYF. The CDR3 DNA sequence: TGTGCCAGCGGTGGGACTAGCGGGAACTACGAGCAGTACTTC.

At least ten counts were recorded for this clonotype. V gene TRBV13 combines with J gene TRBJ2-7; 8 positions agree with TRBD2. Per germline, CDR1 PRHDT and CDR2 FYEKMQ (reference sequence). The CDR3 length is 13 residues. V lost 5 bases to trimming and J lost 2 bases; unmatched junction nucleotides: 2. The CDR3: CASSPGLAYEQYF. The CDR3 DNA reads as TGTGCCAGCAGCCCGGGACTAGCCTACGAGCAGTACTTC.